This is a list of T cell receptor beta chains from one sample in a study of blood T cell repertoires in COVID-19. Only in-frame clones appear in the TCRdb table, and some are missing; sequencing was by immunoSEQ multiplex PCR. The sample consists of 200,000 to 250,000 clones, roughly nine tenths of them appearing once. The sequenced sample consisted of peripheral blood. The receptors here all came from a woman in her 50s with acute or convalescent COVID-19. Both conserved end residues are trimmed from each CDR3. Fields, in order: J gene, CDR3 length, V gene, CDR3 protein.

J: TRBJ2-5
length: 11
V: TRBV10-3
CDR3: AISEWQQETQY

J: TRBJ1-2
length: 11
V: TRBV29-1
CDR3: SGGDRFNYGYT

J: TRBJ2-3
length: 12
V: TRBV10-3
CDR3: AINRDGGTDTQY

J: TRBJ2-7
length: 12
V: TRBV27
CDR3: ASSLWDRAYEQY

J: TRBJ2-3
length: 13
V: TRBV19
CDR3: ASSIGGRGTDTQY

J: TRBJ2-7
length: 13
V: TRBV7-2
CDR3: ASSLVGDRADEQY

J: TRBJ2-1
length: 11
V: TRBV29-1
CDR3: SVRTGGYNEQF

J: TRBJ2-7
length: 14
V: TRBV6-6
CDR3: ASSYTLAGVTYEQY

J: TRBJ2-7
length: 13
V: TRBV7-9
CDR3: ASSGRTSGGYEQY

J: TRBJ1-1
length: 14
V: TRBV6-2/TRBV6-3
CDR3: ASSPWTAPTNTEAF

J: TRBJ1-2
length: 14
V: TRBV21-1
CDR3: ASSKGRPTGGYGYT

J: TRBJ1-2
length: 12
V: TRBV27
CDR3: ASSLGSGLYGYT

J: TRBJ2-7
length: 13
V: TRBV19
CDR3: ASSMGTGLFYEQY

J: TRBJ1-3
length: 13
V: TRBV2
CDR3: ASKPQDRGGNTIY

J: TRBJ2-1
length: 11
V: TRBV3-1/TRBV3-2
CDR3: ASSPSGPYEQF

J: TRBJ1-4
length: 13
V: TRBV30
CDR3: AWSSLGLNEGKLF

J: TRBJ1-1
length: 14
V: TRBV19
CDR3: ASSMAKQNLVVGAF

J: TRBJ1-3
length: 12
V: TRBV3-1/TRBV3-2
CDR3: ASSQQGTGNTIY

J: TRBJ2-7
length: 13
V: TRBV6-5
CDR3: ASSYSTGGPYEQY

J: TRBJ1-1
length: 12
V: TRBV3-1/TRBV3-2
CDR3: ASSIQGWGTEAF

J: TRBJ2-1
length: 13
V: TRBV7-2
CDR3: ASSRYGTGYNEQF

J: TRBJ1-1
length: 13
V: TRBV6-1
CDR3: ASSDWGAGQLAAF

J: TRBJ1-1
length: 8
V: TRBV20-1
CDR3: SAGHLEAF

J: TRBJ1-2
length: 9
V: TRBV19
CDR3: ASKEGRGYT

J: TRBJ2-5
length: 14
V: TRBV6-2/TRBV6-3
CDR3: ASSYDGRAVWETQY

J: TRBJ1-2
length: 13
V: TRBV7-2
CDR3: ASSPPRRGNYGYT

J: TRBJ1-2
length: 14
V: TRBV24-1
CDR3: ATSDRVRAGLYGYT

J: TRBJ2-3
length: 15
V: TRBV5-6
CDR3: ASSLRLAGERTDTQY

J: TRBJ2-1
length: 15
V: TRBV6-2/TRBV6-3
CDR3: ASSYDLTGWSYNEQF

J: TRBJ2-1
length: 13
V: TRBV6-2/TRBV6-3
CDR3: ASSPGTSWRNEQF